This T cell receptor (beta chain) was profiled in a study of T cell responses to AZD1222 COVID-19 vaccine. Study-wide results and limits: A mostly white British donor set with more females was recruited, and clonal diversity was possibly underestimated. Increased Spike-specific TCR breadth and depth were observed after two AZD1222 doses. Only six or seven AZD1222 recipients tested seropositive at baseline.

J gave up 4 bases and V 2 bases, and 1 base lay outside the gene matches. The CDR3 runs 13 residues. The table came from immunoSEQ multiplex PCR; TCRdb's copy has only in-frame clones and leaves some out. The profile covers more than 95,000 clones, with 75% to 90% appearing a single time and around 20% taken by the ten largest. Of note for this clone: Its antigen is not known. Other DNA sequences in the sample encode the same CDR3.

The origin of this receptor is an adult in good health. The sample was peripheral blood, taken on day 0 of AZD1222 vaccination. The chain joins TRBV12-3 or TRBV12-4 to TRBJ1-1; 7 bases agree with TRBD1. CDR3 in amino acids: CASSLKGATEAFF. CDR3 in DNA: TGTGCCAGCAGTTTAAAGGGGGCCACTGAAGCTTTCTTT.